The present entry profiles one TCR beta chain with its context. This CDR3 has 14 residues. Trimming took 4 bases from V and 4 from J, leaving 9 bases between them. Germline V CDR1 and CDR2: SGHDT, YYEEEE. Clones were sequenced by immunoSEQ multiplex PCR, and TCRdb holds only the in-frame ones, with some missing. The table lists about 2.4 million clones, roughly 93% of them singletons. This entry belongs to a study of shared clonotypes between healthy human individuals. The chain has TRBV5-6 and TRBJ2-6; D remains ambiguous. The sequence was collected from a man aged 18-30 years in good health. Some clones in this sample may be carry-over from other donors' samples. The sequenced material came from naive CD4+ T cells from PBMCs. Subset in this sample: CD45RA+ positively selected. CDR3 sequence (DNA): TGTGCCAGCAGCCTCTTCGCGGGGGCCAACGTCCTGACTTTC. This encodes CASSLFAGANVLTF.